What follows is one TCR beta chain and its context. As processed by the authors: Quantification of nucleated cells was approximated via reference gene primer amplification. Clones were read by immunoSEQ multiplex PCR, and TCRdb kept only the in-frame ones, dropping some. V and J calls and clone size follow that table, whereas D and trimming were derived from the DNA. The sample lists 350,000 or so clones, around 90% seen once, with 6% to 7.5% in the top ten. The data stem from a study of blood T cell repertoires in COVID-19. V lost 7 bases and J lost 6, with 14 bases in between. The germline V gene encodes CDR1 SGHRS and CDR2 YFSETQ. The CDR3 loop spans 13 amino acids.

The receptor was isolated from a man aged 18 to 30 with active or convalescent COVID-19. The genes are TRBV5-1 and TRBJ2-1, with D perhaps TRBD1 (5 bases). The sequenced sample consisted of peripheral blood. As DNA, the CDR3 is TGCGCCAGCTCCGACAGAAGAGGCAATGAGCAGTTCTTC. Encoded protein: CASSDRRGNEQFF. The variable domain in full, with the rest retrieved from reference TRBV5-1 and TRBJ2-1, is KAGVTQTPRYLIKTRGQQVTLSCSPISGHRSVSWYQQTPGQGLQFLFEYFSETQRNKGNFPGRFSGRQFSNSRSEMNVSTLELGDSALYLCASSDRRGNEQFFGPGTRLTVL.